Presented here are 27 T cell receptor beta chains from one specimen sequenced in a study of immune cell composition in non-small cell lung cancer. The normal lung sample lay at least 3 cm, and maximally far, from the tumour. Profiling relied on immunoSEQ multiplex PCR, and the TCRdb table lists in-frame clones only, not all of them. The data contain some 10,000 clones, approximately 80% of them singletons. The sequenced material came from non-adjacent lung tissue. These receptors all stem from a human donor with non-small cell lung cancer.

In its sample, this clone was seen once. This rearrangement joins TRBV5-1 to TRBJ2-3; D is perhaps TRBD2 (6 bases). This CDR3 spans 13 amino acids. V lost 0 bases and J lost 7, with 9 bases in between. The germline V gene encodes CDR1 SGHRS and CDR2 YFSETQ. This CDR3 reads CASSLAGGHTQYF. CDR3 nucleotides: TGCGCCAGCAGCTTGGCCGGGGGTCATACGCAGTATTTT.

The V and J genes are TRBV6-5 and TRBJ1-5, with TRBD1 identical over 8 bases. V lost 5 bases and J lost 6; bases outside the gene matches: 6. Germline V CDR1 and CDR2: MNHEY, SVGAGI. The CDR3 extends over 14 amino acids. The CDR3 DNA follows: TGTGCCAGCAGTGCACAGGGGGGGGGTCAGCCCCAGCATTTT. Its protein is CASSAQGGGQPQHF.

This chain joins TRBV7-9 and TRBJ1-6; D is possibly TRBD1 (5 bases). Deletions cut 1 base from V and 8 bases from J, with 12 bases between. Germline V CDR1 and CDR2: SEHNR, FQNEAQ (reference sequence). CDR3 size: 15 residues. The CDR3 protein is CASSLGRAADSPLHF. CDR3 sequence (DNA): TGTGCCAGCAGCTTAGGCAGGGCGGCGGATTCACCCCTCCACTTT. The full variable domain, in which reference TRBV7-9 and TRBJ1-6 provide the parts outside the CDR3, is DTGVSQNPRHKITKRGQNVTFRCDPISEHNRLYWYRQTLGQGPEFLTYFQNEAQLEKSRLLSDRFSAERPKGSFSTLEIQRTEQGDSAMYLCASSLGRAADSPLHFGNGTRLTVT.

The CDR3 region is CASSHHAGRTGNTIYF. The CDR3 DNA sequence: TGCGCCAGCAGCCATCATGCGGGTCGAACTGGAAACACCATATATTTT. The chain uses TRBV4-1 and TRBJ1-3, with D unclear. Germline CDR1 is MGHRA and CDR2 is YSYEKL. V lost 3 bases and J 2 bases, leaving 14 bases between the germline ends. The CDR3 runs to 16 residues.

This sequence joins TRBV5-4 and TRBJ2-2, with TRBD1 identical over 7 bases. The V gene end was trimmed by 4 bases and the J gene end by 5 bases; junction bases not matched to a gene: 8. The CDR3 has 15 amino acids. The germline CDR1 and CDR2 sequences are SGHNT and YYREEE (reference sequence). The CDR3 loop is CASSNQGQLTGELFF. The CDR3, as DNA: TGTGCCAGCAGCAACCAGGGACAGTTGACCGGGGAGCTGTTTTTT.

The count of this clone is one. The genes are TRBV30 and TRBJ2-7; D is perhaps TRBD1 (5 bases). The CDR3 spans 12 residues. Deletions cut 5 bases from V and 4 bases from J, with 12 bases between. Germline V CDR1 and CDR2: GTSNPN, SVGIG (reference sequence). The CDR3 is CAWGQGMYEQYF. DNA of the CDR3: TGTGCCTGGGGGCAGGGAATGTACGAGCAGTACTTC.

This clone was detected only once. CDR3 bases: TGTGCCAGCAGCCCGTGGACTAGCGGTGGCGGGGAGCTGTTTTTT. Translating it yields CASSPWTSGGGELFF. The chain joins TRBV9 to TRBJ2-2; 10 bases map to TRBD2. The V gene's germline CDR1 is SGDLS and CDR2 YYNGEE. Trimming removed 4 bases from V and 7 bases from J; junction bases left unmatched: 7. The CDR3 is 15 residues long. The full variable domain, in which reference TRBV9 and TRBJ2-2 provide the parts outside the CDR3, is DSGVTQTPKHLITATGQRVTLRCSPRSGDLSVYWYQQSLDQGLQFLIQYYNGEERAKGNILERFSAQQFPDLHSELNLSSLELGDSALYFCASSPWTSGGGELFFGEGSRLTVL.

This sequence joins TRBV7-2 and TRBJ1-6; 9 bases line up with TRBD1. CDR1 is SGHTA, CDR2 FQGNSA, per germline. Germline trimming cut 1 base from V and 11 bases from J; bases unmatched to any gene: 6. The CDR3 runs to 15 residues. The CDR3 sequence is CASSLGGTGSPPLHF. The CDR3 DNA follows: TGTGCCAGCAGCTTAGGGGGGACAGGGTCGCCACCCCTCCACTTT.

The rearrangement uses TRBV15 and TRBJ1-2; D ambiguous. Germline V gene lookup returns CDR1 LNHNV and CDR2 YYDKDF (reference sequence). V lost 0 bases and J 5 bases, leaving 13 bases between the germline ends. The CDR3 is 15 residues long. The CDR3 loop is CATSRDRLAPYGYTF. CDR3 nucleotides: TGTGCCACCAGCAGAGATCGTCTTGCGCCATATGGCTACACCTTC.

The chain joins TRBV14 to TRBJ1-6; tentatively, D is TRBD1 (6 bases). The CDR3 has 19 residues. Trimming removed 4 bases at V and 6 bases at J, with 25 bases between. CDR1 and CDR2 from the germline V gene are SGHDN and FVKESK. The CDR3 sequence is CASSPISFGGAGGNSPLHF. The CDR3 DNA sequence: TGTGCCAGCAGCCCTATCTCTTTTGGGGGGGCAGGTGGTAATTCACCCCTCCACTTT.

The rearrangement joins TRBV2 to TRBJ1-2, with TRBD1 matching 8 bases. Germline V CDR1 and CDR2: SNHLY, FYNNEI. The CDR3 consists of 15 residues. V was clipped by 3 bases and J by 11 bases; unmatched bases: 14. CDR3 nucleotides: TGTGCCAGCAGTGAGCTCGGACAGGGACCTCTTGGGTACACCTTC. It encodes CASSELGQGPLGYTF.

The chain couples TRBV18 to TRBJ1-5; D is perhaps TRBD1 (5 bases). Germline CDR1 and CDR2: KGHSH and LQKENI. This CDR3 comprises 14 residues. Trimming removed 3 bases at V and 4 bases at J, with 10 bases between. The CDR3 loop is CASSPSTANQPQHF. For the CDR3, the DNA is TGTGCCAGCTCACCGTCGACAGCAAATCAGCCCCAGCATTTT.

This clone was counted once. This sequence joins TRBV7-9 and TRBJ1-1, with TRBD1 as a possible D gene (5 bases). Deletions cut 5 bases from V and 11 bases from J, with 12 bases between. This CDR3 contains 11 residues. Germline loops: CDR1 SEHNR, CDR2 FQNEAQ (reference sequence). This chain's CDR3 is CASSQDTNAFF. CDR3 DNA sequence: TGTGCCAGCAGCCAGGACACCAACGCTTTCTTT.

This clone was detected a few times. DNA of the CDR3: TGTGCCAGCAGCCGTTTACAGAACACTGAAGCTTTCTTT. Translation gives CASSRLQNTEAFF. The chain carries TRBV5-5 and TRBJ1-1; no clear D gene. Deletions cut 4 bases from V and 1 base from J, with 8 bases between. The CDR3 totals 13 residues. CDR1 is SGHKS, CDR2 YYEKEE, per germline (reference sequence).

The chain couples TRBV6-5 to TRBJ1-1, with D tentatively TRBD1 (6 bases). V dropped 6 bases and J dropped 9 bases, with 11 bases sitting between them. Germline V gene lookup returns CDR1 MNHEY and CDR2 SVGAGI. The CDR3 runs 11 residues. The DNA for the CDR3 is TGTGCCAGCAGAAAGGGGGTTCAAGCTTTCTTT. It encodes CASRKGVQAFF.

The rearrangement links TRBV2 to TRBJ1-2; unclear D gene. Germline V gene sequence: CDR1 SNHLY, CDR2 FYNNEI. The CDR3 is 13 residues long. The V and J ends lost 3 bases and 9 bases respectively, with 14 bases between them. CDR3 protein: CASSEETTGSYTF. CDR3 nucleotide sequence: TGTGCCAGCAGTGAGGAGACTACCGGGAGCTACACCTTC.

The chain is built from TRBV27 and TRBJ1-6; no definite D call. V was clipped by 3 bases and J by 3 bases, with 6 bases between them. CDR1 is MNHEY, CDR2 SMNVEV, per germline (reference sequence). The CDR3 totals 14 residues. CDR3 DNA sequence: TGTGCCAGCAGTTTCCCGGACTATAATTCACCCCTCCACTTT. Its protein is CASSFPDYNSPLHF.

CDR3 coding DNA: TGTGCCAGCAGCAGGAGGTCGCCTAATGAAAAACTGTTTTTT. This sequence encodes CASSRRSPNEKLFF. This chain connects TRBV5-6 to TRBJ1-4, with D hard to call. The germline CDR1 and CDR2 sequences are SGHDT and YYEEEE. The ends were cut back, 4 bases at V and 3 bases at J, with 10 bases in the middle. This CDR3 is built from 14 residues.

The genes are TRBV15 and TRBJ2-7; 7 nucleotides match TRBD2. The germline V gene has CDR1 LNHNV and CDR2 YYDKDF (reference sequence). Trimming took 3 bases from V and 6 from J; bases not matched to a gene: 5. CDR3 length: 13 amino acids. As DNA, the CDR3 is TGTGCCACCAGCAGTGGGGGGGTCACCGAGCAGTACTTC. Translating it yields CATSSGGVTEQYF.

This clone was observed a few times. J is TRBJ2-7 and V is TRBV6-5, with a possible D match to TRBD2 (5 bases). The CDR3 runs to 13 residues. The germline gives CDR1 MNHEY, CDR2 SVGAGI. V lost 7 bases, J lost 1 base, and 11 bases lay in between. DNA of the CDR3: TGTGCCAGCATTGCGAGCGGTTCCTACGAGCAGTACTTC. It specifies CASIASGSYEQYF.

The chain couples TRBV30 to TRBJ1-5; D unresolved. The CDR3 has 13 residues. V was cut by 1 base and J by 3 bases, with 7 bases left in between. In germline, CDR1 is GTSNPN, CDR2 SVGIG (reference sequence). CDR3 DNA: TGTGCCTGGAGTGGCCGGCCCAATCAGCCCCAGCATTTT. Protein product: CAWSGRPNQPQHF.

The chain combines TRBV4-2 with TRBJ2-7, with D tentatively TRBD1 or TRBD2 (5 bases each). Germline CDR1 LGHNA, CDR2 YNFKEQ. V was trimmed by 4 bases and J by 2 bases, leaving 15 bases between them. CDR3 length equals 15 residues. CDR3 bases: TGTGCCAGCAGCCTAAACTTCGGGGCTACCTACGAGCAGTACTTC. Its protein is CASSLNFGATYEQYF.

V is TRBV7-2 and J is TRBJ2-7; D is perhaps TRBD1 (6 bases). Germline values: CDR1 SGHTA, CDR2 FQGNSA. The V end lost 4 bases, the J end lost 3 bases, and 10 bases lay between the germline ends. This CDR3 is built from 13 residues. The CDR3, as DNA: TGTGCCAGCAGCTGGACAGATTACTACGAGCAGTACTTC. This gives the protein CASSWTDYYEQYF. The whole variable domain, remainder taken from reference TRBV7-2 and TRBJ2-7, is GAGVSQSPSNKVTEKGKDVELRCDPISGHTALYWYRQSLGQGLEFLIYFQGNSAPDKSGLPSDRFSAERTGGSVSTLTIQRTQQEDSAVYLCASSWTDYYEQYFGPGTRLTVT.

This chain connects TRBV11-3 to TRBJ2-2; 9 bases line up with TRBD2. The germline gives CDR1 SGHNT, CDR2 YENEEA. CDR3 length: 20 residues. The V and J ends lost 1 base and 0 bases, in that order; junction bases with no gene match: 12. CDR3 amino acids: CASSLVVFRASGANTGELFF. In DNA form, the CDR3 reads TGTGCCAGCAGCTTAGTGGTTTTTAGGGCTAGCGGGGCGAACACCGGGGAGCTGTTTTTT.

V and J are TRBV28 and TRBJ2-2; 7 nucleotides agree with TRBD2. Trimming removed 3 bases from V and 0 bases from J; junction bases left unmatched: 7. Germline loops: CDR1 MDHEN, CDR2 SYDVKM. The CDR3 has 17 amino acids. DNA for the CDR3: TGTGCCAGCAGTTTCTTAGGTCTAGCGGCGAACACCGGGGAGCTGTTTTTT. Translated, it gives CASSFLGLAANTGELFF.

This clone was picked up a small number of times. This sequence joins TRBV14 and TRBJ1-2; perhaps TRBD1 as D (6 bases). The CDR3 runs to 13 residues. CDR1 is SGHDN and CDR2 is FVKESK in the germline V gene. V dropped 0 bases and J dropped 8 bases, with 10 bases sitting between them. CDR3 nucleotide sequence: TGTGCCAGCAGCCAAGAAAGGGGGGGAGGCTACACCTTC. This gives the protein CASSQERGGGYTF. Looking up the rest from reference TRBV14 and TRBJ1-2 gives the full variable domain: EAGVTQFPSHSVIEKGQTVTLRCDPISGHDNLYWYRRVMGKEIKFLLHFVKESKQDESGMPNNRFLAERTGGTYSTLKVQPAELEDSGVYFCASSQERGGGYTFGSGTRLTVV.

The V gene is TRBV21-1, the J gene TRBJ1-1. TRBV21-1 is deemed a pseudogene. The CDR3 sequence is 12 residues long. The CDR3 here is CASRGRDPEAFF. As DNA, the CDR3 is TGTGCCAGCAGGGGGCGGGACCCTGAAGCTTTCTTT.